This T cell receptor (beta chain) was sequenced during a study of CD8 T cells in Susac syndrome. Germline V lookup: CDR1 SGHTA, CDR2 FQGNSA. The CDR3 sequence is 14 residues long. V was pared by 2 bases and J by 8 bases, with 13 bases between. This clonotype was seen more than once but under ten times. Random hexamers were used to reverse transcribe the RNA input (roughly 0.5 to 1 ug). TCR beta CDR3 was amplified by immunoSEQ multiplex PCR. This amplification extended across 54 Vbeta and 13 Jbeta segments. TCRdb reprocessed the immunoSEQ multiplex PCR reads via MiXCR and lists one record per CDR3 protein. The sample comprises tens of thousands of distinct CDR3 sequences, about 92% of which are singletons, and about 0.51% rests with the top ten.

The receptor comes from a human donor with multiple sclerosis. This chain connects TRBV7-2 to TRBJ2-4; the D call may be TRBD1 or TRBD2 (5 bases each). Source material: CD8+ T cells from PBMCs. CDR3: CASSLTGPRYIQYF. Written as DNA, the CDR3 is TGTGCCAGCAGCTTAACGGGGCCGAGGTACATTCAGTACTTC.